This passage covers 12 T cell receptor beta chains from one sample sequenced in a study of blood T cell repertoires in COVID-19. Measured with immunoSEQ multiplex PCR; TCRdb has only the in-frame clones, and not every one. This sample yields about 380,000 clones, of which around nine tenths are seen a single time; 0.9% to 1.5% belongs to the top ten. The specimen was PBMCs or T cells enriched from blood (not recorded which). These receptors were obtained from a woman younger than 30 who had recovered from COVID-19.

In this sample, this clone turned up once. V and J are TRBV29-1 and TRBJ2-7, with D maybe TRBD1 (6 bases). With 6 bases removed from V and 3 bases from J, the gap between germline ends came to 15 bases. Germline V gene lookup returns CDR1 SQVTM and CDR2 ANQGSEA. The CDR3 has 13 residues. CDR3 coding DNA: TGCAGCGTGGGGACAAGTGGGGGCTACGAGCAGTACTTC. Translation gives CSVGTSGGYEQYF.

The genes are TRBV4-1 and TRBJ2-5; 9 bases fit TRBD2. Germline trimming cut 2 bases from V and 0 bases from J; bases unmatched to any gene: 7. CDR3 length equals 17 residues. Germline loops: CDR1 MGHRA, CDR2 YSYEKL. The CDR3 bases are TGCGCCAGCAGCCAATTCGTTAGCGGGGGAGACCAAGAGACCCAGTACTTC. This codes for CASSQFVSGGDQETQYF.

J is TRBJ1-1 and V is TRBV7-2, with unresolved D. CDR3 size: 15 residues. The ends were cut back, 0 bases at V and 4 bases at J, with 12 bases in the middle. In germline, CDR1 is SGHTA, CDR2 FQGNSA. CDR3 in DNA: TGTGCCAGCAGCTTAGCTCCCAACCGGGGCACTGAAGCTTTCTTT. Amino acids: CASSLAPNRGTEAFF.

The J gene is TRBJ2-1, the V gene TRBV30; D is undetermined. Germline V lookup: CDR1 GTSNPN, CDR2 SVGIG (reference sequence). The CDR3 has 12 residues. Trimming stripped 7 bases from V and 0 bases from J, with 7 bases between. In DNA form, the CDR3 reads TGTGCCTCCTCCCCCTCCTACAATGAGCAGTTCTTC. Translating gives CASSPSYNEQFF.

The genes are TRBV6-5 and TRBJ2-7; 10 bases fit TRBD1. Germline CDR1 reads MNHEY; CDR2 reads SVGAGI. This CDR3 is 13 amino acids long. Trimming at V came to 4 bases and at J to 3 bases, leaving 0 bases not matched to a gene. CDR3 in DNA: TGTGCCAGCAGTTGGACAGGGGGCTACGAGCAGTACTTC. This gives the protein CASSWTGGYEQYF.

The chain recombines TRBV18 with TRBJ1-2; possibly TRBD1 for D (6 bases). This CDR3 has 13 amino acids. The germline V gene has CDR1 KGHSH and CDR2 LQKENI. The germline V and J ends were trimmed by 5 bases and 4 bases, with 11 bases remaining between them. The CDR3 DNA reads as TGTGCCAGCTCATCGGACAGAAGCTATGGCTACACCTTC. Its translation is CASSSDRSYGYTF.

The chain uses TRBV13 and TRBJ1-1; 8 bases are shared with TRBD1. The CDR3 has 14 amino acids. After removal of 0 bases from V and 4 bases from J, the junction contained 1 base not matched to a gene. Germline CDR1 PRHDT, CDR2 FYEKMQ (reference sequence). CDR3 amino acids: CASSLGQGATEAFF. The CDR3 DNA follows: TGTGCCAGCAGCTTAGGCCAGGGGGCCACTGAAGCTTTCTTT.

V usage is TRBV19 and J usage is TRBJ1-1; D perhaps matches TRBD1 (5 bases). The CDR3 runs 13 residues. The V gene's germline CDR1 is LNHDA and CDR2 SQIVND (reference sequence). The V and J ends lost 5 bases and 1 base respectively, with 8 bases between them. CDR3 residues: CASSYRQNTEAFF. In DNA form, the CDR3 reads TGTGCCAGTAGTTACAGGCAGAACACTGAAGCTTTCTTT.

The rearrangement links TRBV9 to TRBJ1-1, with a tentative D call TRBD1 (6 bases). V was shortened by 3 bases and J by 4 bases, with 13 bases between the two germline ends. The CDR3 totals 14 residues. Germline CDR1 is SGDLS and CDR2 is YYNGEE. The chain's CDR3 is CASSEGQRGTEAFF. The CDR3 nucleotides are TGTGCCAGCAGCGAAGGACAGAGGGGCACTGAAGCTTTCTTT.

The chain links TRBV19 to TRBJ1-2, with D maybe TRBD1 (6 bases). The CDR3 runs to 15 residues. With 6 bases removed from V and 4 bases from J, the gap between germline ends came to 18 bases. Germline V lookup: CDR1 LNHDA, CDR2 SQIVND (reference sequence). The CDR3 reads CASSLTGTSLYGYTF. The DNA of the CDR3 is TGTGCCAGTAGCCTGACAGGAACCAGTCTCTATGGCTACACCTTC.

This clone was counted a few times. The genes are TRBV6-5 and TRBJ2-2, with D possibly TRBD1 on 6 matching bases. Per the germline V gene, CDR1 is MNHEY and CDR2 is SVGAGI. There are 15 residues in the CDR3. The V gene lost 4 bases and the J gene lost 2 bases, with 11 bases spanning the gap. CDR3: CASSSDRYNTGELFF. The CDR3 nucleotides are TGTGCCAGCAGTTCGGACAGATATAACACCGGGGAGCTGTTTTTT.

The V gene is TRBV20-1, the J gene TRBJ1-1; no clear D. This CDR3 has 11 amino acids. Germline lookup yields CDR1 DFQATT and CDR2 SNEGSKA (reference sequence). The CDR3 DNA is TGCAGCGCCCAGCGAGGGACTGAAGCTTTCTTT. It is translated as CSAQRGTEAFF.